What follows is one T cell receptor (beta chain) and its context. The V and J ends lost 11 bases and 7 bases respectively, with 11 bases between them. The CDR3 has 11 amino acids. CDR1 and CDR2 from the germline V gene are ENHRY and SYGVKD. Using immunoSEQ multiplex PCR, the repertoire was profiled, and TCRdb retains in-frame clones only, with some absent. The sample includes 90,000 to 150,000 clones, 90% to 95% seen only once; the top ten take 7.8%. The data were obtained in a study of control samples from healthy donors and cancer patients. V and J are TRBV10-3 and TRBJ2-2; TRBD1 or TRBD2 may be the D gene (5 bases each). This clonotype was sampled from a woman between 18 and 29 years old in good health. What was sequenced was blood. CDR3 bases: TGTGCCGCCGGTGGGGGCGGGGAGCTGTTTTTT. It is translated as CAAGGGGELFF.